The 13 T cell receptor beta chains below come from one sample, sequenced in a study of blood T cell repertoires in COVID-19. Libraries were prepared by immunoSEQ multiplex PCR; TCRdb keeps only in-frame clonotypes and omits some of them. This table has roughly 150,000 clones, 60% to 85% appearing once. The sequencing sample was made of peripheral blood. The origin of the receptors is a man in his 60s with acute or convalescent COVID-19.

This clone has only one observation. V is TRBV19 and J is TRBJ1-5; possibly TRBD1 for D (5 bases). The germline CDR1 and CDR2 sequences are LNHDA and SQIVND (reference sequence). The CDR3 consists of 13 residues. V dropped 4 bases and J dropped 5 bases, with 9 bases sitting between them. The CDR3 reads CASSSRDDQPQHF. Here the CDR3 DNA reads TGTGCCAGTAGTAGCAGGGATGATCAGCCCCAGCATTTT.

The chain is built from TRBV11-2 and TRBJ2-2, with D perhaps matching TRBD2 (7 bases). The CDR3 is made up of 17 amino acids. Per the germline V gene, CDR1 is SGHAT and CDR2 is FQNNGV. The germline V and J ends were trimmed by 6 bases and 2 bases, with 19 bases remaining between them. CDR3 protein: CASRKVPGGPNTGELFF. The DNA for the CDR3 is TGTGCCAGCAGAAAGGTCCCGGGGGGCCCAAACACCGGGGAGCTGTTTTTT.

The genes are TRBV29-1 and TRBJ1-1; possibly TRBD1 for D (6 bases). From germline, CDR1 is SQVTM and CDR2 ANQGSEA. This CDR3 is 14 amino acids long. The V gene lost 2 bases and the J gene lost 6 bases, with 16 bases spanning the gap. DNA for the CDR3: TGCAGCGTTGAAAAGTCCGGCAGGGGTGCTGAAGCTTTCTTT. It specifies CSVEKSGRGAEAFF.

This clone was detected a few times. This rearrangement joins TRBV9 to TRBJ1-1; D is unclear. The germline V gene has CDR1 SGDLS and CDR2 YYNGEE. V was cut by 5 bases and J by 0 bases, with 8 bases left in between. CDR3 size: 13 residues. CDR3 in amino acids: CASRYDMNTEAFF. CDR3 nucleotides: TGTGCCAGCAGATACGACATGAACACTGAAGCTTTCTTT.

The V gene is TRBV3-1 (or the pseudogene TRBV3-2), the J gene TRBJ2-1; the D gene is possibly TRBD1 (7 bases). This CDR3 is built from 15 residues. The V and J ends lost 3 bases and 6 bases respectively, with 15 bases between them. Looked up from germline, CDR1 is LGHDT and CDR2 is YNNKEL (reference sequence). CDR3 bases: TGTGCCAGCAGCCACCGCGCAGGGGGGCTCAATGAGCAGTTCTTC. Translated: CASSHRAGGLNEQFF.

V gene TRBV6-1 combines with J gene TRBJ1-3; TRBD1 matches at 7 bases. Germline CDR1 MNHNS, CDR2 SASEGT. The CDR3 length is 15 residues. J gave up 6 bases and V 1 base, and 6 bases lay outside the gene matches. Here the CDR3 reads CASSEVQGSANTIYF. CDR3 sequence (DNA): TGTGCCAGCAGTGAAGTACAGGGGAGCGCAAACACCATATATTTT.

The CDR3: CASSPFPGGPDEQFF. CDR3 nucleotide sequence: TGTGCCAGCAGTCCCTTTCCGGGGGGGCCGGATGAGCAGTTCTTC. This sequence joins TRBV2 and TRBJ2-1; 8 bases map to TRBD2. CDR1 SNHLY and CDR2 FYNNEI come from the germline V gene. The CDR3 is made up of 15 amino acids. The trim removed 5 bases at V and 8 bases at J, leaving 11 bases unmatched. The variable domain in full, completed from reference TRBV2 and TRBJ2-1, reads EPEVTQTPSHQVTQMGQEVILRCVPISNHLYFYWYRQILGQKVEFLVSFYNNEISEKSEIFDDQFSVERPDGSNFTLKIRSTKLEDSAMYFCASSPFPGGPDEQFFGPGTRLTVL.

The chain uses TRBV15 and TRBJ2-5, with a tentative D call TRBD1 (7 bases). This CDR3 region has 14 residues. Trimming left V 0 bases short and J 5 bases short, with 10 bases between. Germline V lookup: CDR1 LNHNV, CDR2 YYDKDF (reference sequence). CDR3 DNA: TGTGCCACCAGCAGAGACAGGGGGGAGGAGACCCAGTACTTC. It codes for CATSRDRGEETQYF.

V is TRBV5-1 and J is TRBJ1-2; the D is unclear. The CDR3 spans 12 residues. The germline V gene has CDR1 SGHRS and CDR2 YFSETQ. V was pared by 5 bases and J by 6 bases, with 11 bases between. The CDR3 is CASRGVGDGYTF. The CDR3, as DNA: TGCGCCAGCAGGGGAGTAGGAGATGGCTACACCTTC. The variable domain in full, completed from reference TRBV5-1 and TRBJ1-2, reads KAGVTQTPRYLIKTRGQQVTLSCSPISGHRSVSWYQQTPGQGLQFLFEYFSETQRNKGNFPGRFSGRQFSNSRSEMNVSTLELGDSALYLCASRGVGDGYTFGSGTRLTVV.

This chain uses TRBV6-5 with TRBJ2-7; 9 positions agree with TRBD1. The CDR3 is 14 residues long. With 8 bases clipped from V and 4 bases from J, the junction kept 9 bases outside the gene matches. The V gene's germline CDR1 is MNHEY and CDR2 SVGAGI. The CDR3 coding sequence is TGTGCCAGCTTCCCGGGACAGGGAGTTTACGAGCAGTACTTC. Encoded protein: CASFPGQGVYEQYF.

This chain uses TRBV24-1 with TRBJ1-2, with D possibly TRBD1 on 5 matching bases. Germline-derived CDR1 and CDR2 are KGHDR and SFDVKD. The V end was cut by 2 bases, the J end by 7 bases, with 16 bases between. CDR3 length equals 15 residues. CDR3 region: CATSDSAGERGGYTF. The CDR3 DNA reads as TGTGCCACCAGTGATTCGGCGGGGGAGCGGGGTGGCTACACCTTC.

The chain uses TRBV10-2 and TRBJ2-1, with a weak D call TRBD1 (5 bases). Germline V gene sequence: CDR1 WSHSY, CDR2 SAAADI. The CDR3 loop spans 11 amino acids. Trimming stripped 7 bases from V and 7 bases from J, with 8 bases between. The CDR3 sequence: CASTKGNEQFF. The CDR3 bases are TGCGCCAGCACCAAGGGGAATGAGCAGTTCTTC.

In its sample, this clone was seen a few times. The J gene is TRBJ2-2, the V gene TRBV19, with TRBD1 matching 9 bases. Germline V gives CDR1 LNHDA, CDR2 SQIVND (reference sequence). V gave up 8 bases and J gave up 0 bases; unmatched junction bases: 1. The CDR3 length is 14 residues. CDR3 loop: CASRDRANTGELFF. The CDR3 nucleotides are TGTGCCAGTCGGGACAGGGCGAACACCGGGGAGCTGTTTTTT.